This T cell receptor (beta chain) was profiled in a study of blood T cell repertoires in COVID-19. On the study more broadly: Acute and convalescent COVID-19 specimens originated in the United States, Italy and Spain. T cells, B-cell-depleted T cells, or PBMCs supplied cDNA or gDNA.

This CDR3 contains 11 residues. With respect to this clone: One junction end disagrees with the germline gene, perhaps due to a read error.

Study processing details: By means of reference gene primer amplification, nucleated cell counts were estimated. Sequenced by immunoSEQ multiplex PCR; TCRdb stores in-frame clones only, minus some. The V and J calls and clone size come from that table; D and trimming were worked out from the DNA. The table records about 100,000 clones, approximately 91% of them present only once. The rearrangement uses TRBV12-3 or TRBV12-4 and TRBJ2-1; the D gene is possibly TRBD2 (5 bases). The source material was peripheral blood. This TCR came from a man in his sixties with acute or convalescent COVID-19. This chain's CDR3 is CASSLADEQFF. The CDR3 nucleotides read TGTGCCAGCAGTCTAGCCGATGAGCAGTTCTTC.